This TCR beta chain was sequenced in a study of T cell repertoires in ileal Crohn's disease. Study overall: Every patient was operated on for stricturing (approximately 60%) or penetrating (39%) complications. About half of patients got postoperative therapy: under twelve thiopurines, over 15 anti-TNF. General observations from the study: All patients with clonality above 26.8% had endoscopic recurrence.

Using immunoSEQ multiplex PCR, the repertoire was profiled, and TCRdb retains in-frame clones only, with some absent. The profile shows roughly 800 clones, roughly 86% of them singletons. The germline V and J ends were trimmed by 5 bases and 8 bases, with 9 bases remaining between them. Germline loops: CDR1 GTSNPN, CDR2 SVGIG (reference sequence). This CDR3 is 10 amino acids long. About this clone: Its antigen is not identified.

Specified time point: proximal margin of the surgical specimen (macroscopically non-inflamed). The rearrangement uses TRBV30 and TRBJ2-5, with D unresolved. This sequence originates from an adult with Crohn's disease. The specimen was ileal tissue. The CDR3 protein is CAWGTTTQYF. CDR3 DNA: TGTGCCTGGGGCACTACCACCCAGTACTTC.